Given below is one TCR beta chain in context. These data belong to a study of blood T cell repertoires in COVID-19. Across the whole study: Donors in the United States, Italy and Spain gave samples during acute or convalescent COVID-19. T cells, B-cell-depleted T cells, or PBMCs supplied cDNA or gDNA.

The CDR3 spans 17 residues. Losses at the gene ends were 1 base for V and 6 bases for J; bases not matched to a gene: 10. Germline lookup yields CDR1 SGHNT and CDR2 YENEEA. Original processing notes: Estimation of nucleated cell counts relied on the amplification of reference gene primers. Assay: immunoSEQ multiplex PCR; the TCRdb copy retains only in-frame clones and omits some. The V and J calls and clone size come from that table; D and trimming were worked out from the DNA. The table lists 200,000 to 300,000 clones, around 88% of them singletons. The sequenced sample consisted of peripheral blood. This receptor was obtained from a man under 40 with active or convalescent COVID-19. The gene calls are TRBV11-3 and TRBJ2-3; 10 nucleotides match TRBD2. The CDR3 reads CASSLGLSGGAGDTQYF. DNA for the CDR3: TGTGCCAGCAGCTTAGGACTCAGCGGGGGGGCCGGGGATACGCAGTATTTT.